This T cell receptor beta chain appears in the sequencing data of a study of T cell responses to AZD1222 COVID-19 vaccine. General study findings and limits: Spike was spanned by vaccine-associated CD4 TCRs, which were dominant at 160-218 and 743-854. Donors were chiefly white British, with a greater number of females, and clonal diversity was perhaps underestimated.

Only in-frame clones appear in the TCRdb table, and some are missing; sequencing was by immunoSEQ multiplex PCR. The top ten hold about 1.9% of the sample, which has about 150,000 clones, 92% seen once. The CDR3 runs to 17 residues. CDR1 LGHDT and CDR2 YNNKEL come from the germline V gene (reference sequence). The J segment lost 5 bases and the V segment lost 0 bases, leaving 10 bases of the junction unmatched. To note about this clone: No antigen is known for it.

The chain uses TRBV3-1 (or the pseudogene TRBV3-2) and TRBJ2-3, with 8 bases fitting TRBD2. Here the sequenced sample was peripheral blood, taken on day 0 of AZD1222 vaccination. The sequence was collected from an adult in good health. The CDR3 DNA reads as TGTGCCAGCAGCCAAGATGGTGGCGGGGGGCAGGGAGATACGCAGTATTTT. This translates into CASSQDGGGGQGDTQYF.